The clone carrying this T cell receptor beta chain was found many times. Its specificity is not known. These data are taken from a study of T-cell memory formation after mild COVID-19. Study overall: Largely, TCR clusters stayed within a single donor. Points from the study as a whole: Clones shrinking from day 15 to 85 showed even CD4/CD8 mixes; later expanders tilted CD4+.

TCRdb processed the 5' RACE reads anew with MiXCR; each CDR3 protein has one entry. This table has roughly 110,000 distinct CDR3 sequences, roughly an eighth appearing once. The V end lost 2 bases, the J end lost 0 bases, and 3 bases lay between the germline ends. This CDR3 comprises 13 residues. Germline V lookup: CDR1 LGHDT, CDR2 YNNKEL (reference sequence). The specimen sequenced was PBMCs or a T cell subset sorted from them (not recorded which). The sequence came from an adult woman who had mild COVID-19 (a few samples of this study predate the infection). Cell type and time point are not known. The gene calls are TRBV3-1 and TRBJ2-3; D is uncertain. CDR3 sequence: CASSQISTDTQYF. In nucleotides, the CDR3 is TGTGCCAGCAGCCAAATTAGCACAGATACGCAGTATTTT.